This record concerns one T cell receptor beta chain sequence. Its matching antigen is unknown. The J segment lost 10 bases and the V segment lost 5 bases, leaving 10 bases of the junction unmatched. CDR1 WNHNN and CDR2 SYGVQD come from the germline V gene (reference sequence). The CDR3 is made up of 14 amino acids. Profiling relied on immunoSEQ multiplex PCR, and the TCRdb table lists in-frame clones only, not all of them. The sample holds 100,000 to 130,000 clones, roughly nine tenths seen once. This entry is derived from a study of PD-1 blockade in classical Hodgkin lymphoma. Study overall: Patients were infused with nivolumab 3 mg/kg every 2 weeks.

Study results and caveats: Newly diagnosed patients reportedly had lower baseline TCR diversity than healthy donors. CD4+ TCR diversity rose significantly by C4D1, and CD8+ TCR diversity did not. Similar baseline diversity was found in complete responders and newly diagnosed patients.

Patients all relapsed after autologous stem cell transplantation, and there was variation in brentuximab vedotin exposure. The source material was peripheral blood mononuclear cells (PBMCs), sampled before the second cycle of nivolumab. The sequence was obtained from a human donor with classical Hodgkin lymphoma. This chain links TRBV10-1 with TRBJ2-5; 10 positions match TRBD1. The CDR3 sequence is CASSPPGQGRVQYF. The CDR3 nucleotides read TGCGCCAGCAGTCCCCCGGGACAGGGGAGGGTCCAGTACTTC.